The 2 T cell receptor beta chains in this list originate from one sample, sequenced in a study of blood T cell repertoires in COVID-19. Only in-frame clones appear in the TCRdb table, and some are missing; sequencing was by immunoSEQ multiplex PCR. The top ten hold just under 1% of the sample, which has hundreds of thousands of clones, 88% seen once. Sequences were obtained from PBMCs or T cells enriched from blood (not recorded which). The receptors originated from a woman under 40 who had recovered from COVID-19.

The CDR3 protein is CASERWEGTDTQYF. Here the CDR3 DNA reads TGTGCCAGCGAGCGTTGGGAGGGCACAGATACGCAGTATTTT. This chain uses TRBV6-5 with TRBJ2-3; D may be TRBD2 (6 bases). V lost 8 bases, J lost 1 base, and 13 bases lay in between. From germline, CDR1 is MNHEY and CDR2 SVGAGI. The CDR3 loop spans 14 amino acids.

CDR3 nucleotide sequence: TGTGCCAGCAGCTTAGCCCCTCATGCGGGGGGGCCCACAGATACGCAGTATTTT. Translation: CASSLAPHAGGPTDTQYF. J is TRBJ2-3 and V is TRBV11-2, with TRBD2 identical over 9 bases. Germline V gene lookup returns CDR1 SGHAT and CDR2 FQNNGV. Losses at the gene ends were 1 base for V and 2 bases for J; bases not matched to a gene: 10. This CDR3 is built from 18 residues.